The 29 T cell receptor beta chains below all came from one sample that was sequenced in a study of shared clonotypes between healthy human individuals. The assay was immunoSEQ multiplex PCR, and TCRdb's table has in-frame clones only and misses some. The table lists roughly 490,000 clones, roughly 85% of them singletons. The sequenced sample consisted of PBMCs. The receptor source for this set is a woman between 40 and 50 years old in good health. Some clones in this sample may be carry-over from other donors' samples.

The CDR3 protein is CAWSGKNQPQHF. The CDR3 DNA is TGTGCCTGGTCAGGGAAGAATCAGCCCCAGCATTTT. The rearrangement links TRBV30 to TRBJ1-5; D is perhaps TRBD1 (5 bases). Trimming took off 5 bases at V and 4 bases at J, with 9 bases between the two ends. This CDR3 contains 12 residues. Germline V gene data show CDR1 as GTSNPN and CDR2 as SVGIG (reference sequence).

The chain couples TRBV7-9 to TRBJ1-5, with TRBD1 as a possible D gene (5 bases). V was trimmed by 0 bases and J by 9 bases, leaving 15 bases between them. This CDR3 has 15 residues. From germline, CDR1 is SEHNR and CDR2 FQNEAQ (reference sequence). The CDR3 DNA reads TGTGCCAGCAGCTTAGCGGGCCAGACAGCCCTGCCCCAGCATTTT. It encodes CASSLAGQTALPQHF.

This chain links TRBV27 with TRBJ2-7; 10 bases are shared with TRBD2. CDR3 length equals 18 residues. The germline CDR1 and CDR2 sequences are MNHEY and SMNVEV (reference sequence). After removal of 5 bases from V and 0 bases from J, the junction contained 13 bases not matched to a gene. CDR3 protein: CASSLRRTSGTSSYEQYF. CDR3 DNA sequence: TGTGCCAGCAGTCTGAGACGGACTAGCGGAACCAGCTCCTACGAGCAGTACTTC.

The chain is built from TRBV27 and TRBJ1-4; D remains unclear. The germline CDR1 and CDR2 sequences are MNHEY and SMNVEV (reference sequence). Deletions cut 2 bases from V and 8 bases from J, with 12 bases between. The CDR3 is made up of 14 amino acids. The CDR3, as DNA: TGTGCCAGCAGTTTACTGGGGTTACGGGAAAAACTGTTTTTT. Amino acids: CASSLLGLREKLFF.

The gene calls are TRBV5-6 and TRBJ2-5; no firm D call. CDR1 is SGHDT, CDR2 YYEEEE, per germline. The CDR3 consists of 13 residues. Trimming cost V 0 bases and J 4 bases, with 7 bases left between them. The DNA of the CDR3 is TGTGCCAGCAGCTTGGCCGGGCGAGAGACCCAGTACTTC. Amino acids: CASSLAGRETQYF.

This clone occurred many times. This rearrangement joins TRBV4-2 to TRBJ2-6, with D possibly being TRBD2 (5 bases). Trimming took 0 bases from V and 0 from J, leaving 6 bases between them. The CDR3 consists of 16 residues. Germline values: CDR1 LGHNA, CDR2 YNFKEQ. Here the CDR3 reads CASSQESGSGANVLTF. The CDR3 DNA follows: TGTGCCAGCAGCCAAGAAAGCGGCTCTGGGGCCAACGTCCTGACTTTC.

This clone showed up just a few times. The chain combines TRBV7-8 with TRBJ1-4; D is ambiguous. The germline V and J ends were trimmed by 5 bases and 7 bases, with 17 bases remaining between them. The CDR3 runs 15 residues. Germline CDR1 is SGHVS and CDR2 is FQNEAQ. CDR3 region: CASSLLGGLGEKLFF. CDR3 in DNA: TGTGCCAGCAGCCTTTTAGGAGGGCTCGGTGAAAAACTGTTTTTT.

The chain has TRBV25-1 and TRBJ2-5; TRBD2 matches at 10 bases. V lost 3 bases and J lost 5; bases outside the gene matches: 6. CDR3 length: 15 residues. Germline CDR1 and CDR2: MGHDK and SYGVNS. CDR3 region: CASSETSGPGETQYF. DNA for the CDR3: TGTGCCAGCAGTGAGACTAGCGGGCCGGGGGAGACCCAGTACTTC.

This chain links TRBV5-1 with TRBJ2-2; D might be TRBD1 (6 bases). V lost 0 bases to trimming and J lost 3 bases, with 12 bases between them. Germline CDR1 reads SGHRS; CDR2 reads YFSETQ. The CDR3 has 16 residues. The CDR3 reads CASSLEAGADTGELFF. The CDR3 nucleotides read TGCGCCAGCAGCTTGGAAGCAGGGGCGGACACCGGGGAGCTGTTTTTT.

This rearrangement joins TRBV27 to TRBJ2-7, with 9 bases aligning to TRBD2. The germline V gene has CDR1 MNHEY and CDR2 SMNVEV (reference sequence). Losses at the gene ends were 1 base for V and 4 bases for J; bases not matched to a gene: 8. The CDR3 loop spans 16 amino acids. CDR3 region: CASSLWASGNRYEQYF. In DNA, the CDR3 is TGTGCCAGCAGTTTATGGGCTAGCGGGAATCGATACGAGCAGTACTTC.

The chain has TRBV13 and TRBJ2-3, with 8 bases identical to TRBD2. The CDR3 is 14 amino acids. The trim removed 4 bases at V and 3 bases at J, leaving 3 bases unmatched. Germline CDR1 is PRHDT and CDR2 is FYEKMQ (reference sequence). CDR3 sequence: CASSYSGATDTQYF. DNA of the CDR3: TGTGCCAGCAGCTATAGCGGGGCAACAGATACGCAGTATTTT. The whole variable domain, filled in from reference TRBV13 and TRBJ2-3, reads AAGVIQSPRHLIKEKRETATLKCYPIPRHDTVYWYQQGPGQDPQFLISFYEKMQSDKGSIPDRFSAQQFSDYHSELNMSSLELGDSALYFCASSYSGATDTQYFGPGTRLTVL.

This clone occurred a few times. The CDR3 region is CASRQYSNQPQHF. The CDR3 DNA is TGTGCCAGCAGACAGTATAGCAATCAGCCCCAGCATTTT. V gene TRBV28 combines with J gene TRBJ1-5; D gene unclear. This CDR3 spans 13 amino acids. V was pared by 6 bases and J by 0 bases, with 6 bases between. Germline V gene lookup returns CDR1 MDHEN and CDR2 SYDVKM.

The chain has TRBV5-1 and TRBJ2-2; D might be TRBD2 (6 bases). V shed 2 bases and J shed 2 bases, with 10 bases lying between them. The germline V gene has CDR1 SGHRS and CDR2 YFSETQ. The CDR3 totals 15 residues. CDR3 in amino acids: CASSFGGDNTGELFF. In DNA, the CDR3 is TGCGCCAGCAGCTTTGGAGGGGACAACACCGGGGAGCTGTTTTTT.

The table lists this clone with a count of one. The genes are TRBV4-3 and TRBJ1-1; D not certain. Germline V gene sequence: CDR1 LGHNA, CDR2 YSLEER. V lost 1 base and J lost 0, with 6 bases in between. The length of the CDR3 is 14 residues. In DNA, the CDR3 is TGCGCCAGCAGCCAAGGAATCCTGAACACTGAAGCTTTCTTT. It yields the protein CASSQGILNTEAFF.

CDR3 in DNA: TGTGCCATCAGTGCAGCGGGATCCTACAATGAGCAGTTCTTC. Protein product: CAISAAGSYNEQFF. V is TRBV10-3 and J is TRBJ2-1; 7 bases match TRBD2. CDR1 is ENHRY, CDR2 SYGVKD, per germline. V gave up 4 bases and J gave up 1 base; unmatched junction bases: 1. The CDR3 contains 14 residues.

V gene TRBV4-1 combines with J gene TRBJ2-5, with 7 bases lining up with TRBD1. Trimming removed 0 bases from V and 4 bases from J; junction bases left unmatched: 5. The CDR3 loop spans 15 amino acids. Germline CDR1 is MGHRA and CDR2 is YSYEKL. The CDR3 bases are TGCGCCAGCAGCCAAGACCCGGACAGGATAGAGACCCAGTACTTC. As protein: CASSQDPDRIETQYF.

This chain joins TRBV10-3 and TRBJ2-5; D is possibly TRBD2 (5 bases). CDR3 length: 15 residues. The germline CDR1 and CDR2 sequences are ENHRY and SYGVKD. V dropped 0 bases and J dropped 1 base, with 9 bases sitting between them. This chain's CDR3 is CAISESPGSQETQYF. The CDR3 nucleotides are TGTGCCATCAGTGAGTCCCCGGGGTCCCAAGAGACCCAGTACTTC.

This clone occurred once. This chain links TRBV30 with TRBJ2-5; possible D gene TRBD2, 5 bases. Trimming cost V 4 bases and J 7 bases, with 25 bases left between them. CDR1 and CDR2 (germline): GTSNPN, SVGIG (reference sequence). This CDR3 is built from 16 residues. The CDR3 DNA follows: TGTGCCTGGAAAGAGGGCTGGTCGAGCTTGGATGTGACCCAGTACTTC. Its protein product is CAWKEGWSSLDVTQYF.

The rearrangement uses TRBV2 and TRBJ2-1, with D possibly being TRBD2 (5 bases). CDR3 length: 16 residues. Germline CDR1 reads SNHLY; CDR2 reads FYNNEI. Trimming removed 3 bases at V and 5 bases at J, with 17 bases between. DNA of the CDR3: TGTGCCAGCAGTGAGATGGCGCCGGGATTGGACAATGAGCAGTTCTTC. Translated: CASSEMAPGLDNEQFF.

The genes are TRBV5-1 and TRBJ2-1, with D perhaps TRBD1 or TRBD2 (6 bases each). The V gene lost 4 bases and the J gene lost 4 bases, with 12 bases spanning the gap. This CDR3 has 14 amino acids. Germline values: CDR1 SGHRS, CDR2 YFSETQ. The CDR3 region is CASSTGTHYNEQFF. The CDR3, as DNA: TGCGCCAGCAGCACAGGGACTCATTACAATGAGCAGTTCTTC.

The chain recombines TRBV5-1 with TRBJ2-3; 9 bases match TRBD2. The V gene's germline CDR1 is SGHRS and CDR2 YFSETQ. V trimming: 0 bases; J trimming: 4 bases; junction bases outside the gene matches: 6. The CDR3 is made up of 16 amino acids. In DNA, the CDR3 is TGCGCCAGCAGCTTGGGTGCGGGAGGGCGGTCAGATACGCAGTATTTT. Translating it yields CASSLGAGGRSDTQYF. Full variable domain (rest looked up from reference TRBV5-1 and TRBJ2-3): KAGVTQTPRYLIKTRGQQVTLSCSPISGHRSVSWYQQTPGQGLQFLFEYFSETQRNKGNFPGRFSGRQFSNSRSEMNVSTLELGDSALYLCASSLGAGGRSDTQYFGPGTRLTVL.

This chain links TRBV27 with TRBJ1-5, with TRBD1 matching over 7 bases. After removal of 6 bases from V and 6 bases from J, the junction contained 8 bases not matched to a gene. CDR1 is MNHEY and CDR2 is SMNVEV in the germline V gene (reference sequence). The CDR3 loop spans 14 amino acids. CDR3 residues: CASRGTVGIQPQHF. CDR3 DNA sequence: TGTGCCAGCAGGGGGACAGTGGGGATTCAGCCCCAGCATTTT.

J is TRBJ2-1 and V is TRBV7-2, with TRBD1 matching 9 bases. Germline CDR1 and CDR2: SGHTA and FQGNSA. The CDR3 is 15 amino acids. The V segment lost 5 bases and the J segment 13 bases; nucleotides outside the gene matches: 15. CDR3 nucleotides: TGTGCCAGCAGCCCAGGGACAGGGACGGCCATACGACAGTTCTTC. Translating it yields CASSPGTGTAIRQFF.

Note on this clone: This could be a read error, since a much larger clone is one nucleotide away. Other nucleotide sequences from this sample produce the same CDR3. V is TRBV7-3 and J is TRBJ1-2; D is unresolved. This CDR3 is 11 amino acids long. CDR1 and CDR2 (germline): SGHTA, FQGTGA. DNA for the CDR3: TGTGCCAGCAGCTTACTTTATGGCTACACTTTC. Residues: CASSLLYGYTF. Complete variable domain (other parts from reference TRBV7-3 and TRBJ1-2): GAGVSQTPSNKVTEKGKYVELRCDPISGHTALYWYRQSLGQGPEFLIYFQGTGAADDSGLPNDRFFAVRPEGSVSTLKIQRTERGDSAVYLCASSLLYGYTFGSGTRLTVV.

This clone turned up a few times. This sequence joins TRBV25-1 and TRBJ2-3, with 9 bases aligning to TRBD2. Germline CDR1 reads MGHDK; CDR2 reads SYGVNS. Trimming took 4 bases from V and 1 from J; bases not matched to a gene: 6. The CDR3 is made up of 16 amino acids. In DNA, the CDR3 is TGTGCCAGCAGTGCCCGACTAGCGGCCCGCACAGATACGCAGTATTTT. Protein sequence: CASSARLAARTDTQYF.

The V gene is TRBV5-1, the J gene TRBJ2-6; D may be TRBD2 (5 bases). With 6 bases removed from V and 4 bases from J, the gap between germline ends came to 17 bases. This CDR3 is 16 amino acids long. Germline loops: CDR1 SGHRS, CDR2 YFSETQ. CDR3: CASTPDAGTGANVLTF. The CDR3 DNA follows: TGCGCCAGCACCCCAGACGCGGGTACCGGGGCCAACGTCCTGACTTTC.

This clone is medium-sized (0.01 to 0.1%) in the sample. The chain joins TRBV6-1 to TRBJ2-2; no firm D call. This CDR3 region has 15 residues. CDR1 MNHNS and CDR2 SASEGT come from the germline V gene. The V gene lost 1 base and the J gene lost 2 bases, with 8 bases spanning the gap. CDR3 in DNA: TGTGCCAGCAGTGAAGAAGAAGGAAACACCGGGGAGCTGTTTTTT. This translates into CASSEEEGNTGELFF.

V usage is TRBV19 and J usage is TRBJ2-5; TRBD1 matches at 11 bases. The germline V gene has CDR1 LNHDA and CDR2 SQIVND (reference sequence). The CDR3 has 17 residues. Unmatched junction bases numbered 12, after V lost 5 bases and J lost 4 bases. The CDR3 nucleotides read TGTGCCAGTAGTGGGAGGACGAGGGACAGGGGGAGAGAGACCCAGTACTTC. Translated, it gives CASSGRTRDRGRETQYF.

The CDR3 sequence: CASSLMGNTGELFF. CDR3 bases: TGTGCCAGCAGCTTAATGGGGAACACCGGGGAGCTGTTTTTT. The chain carries TRBV7-9 and TRBJ2-2; no clear D gene. V was pared by 2 bases and J by 1 base, with 5 bases between. The germline gives CDR1 SEHNR, CDR2 FQNEAQ (reference sequence). The CDR3 spans 14 residues.